These T cell receptor beta chains were read from a single sample in a study of blood T cells in healthy people across ages. Each CDR3 protein gets one entry after TCRdb re-called the 5' RACE reads with MiXCR. The sample lists around 1.5 million distinct CDR3 sequences, about 32% occurring once. Specimen: blood. These receptors all stem from a woman in her twenties or thirties in good health. CDR3s include the opening cysteine and the closing phenylalanine or tryptophan. The order of the fields is J gene, V gene, CDR3 protein.

TRBJ2-1 TRBV11-2 CASSSQHLTSGAHNEQFF
TRBJ2-1 TRBV11-2 CASSPIAGAFYNEQFF
TRBJ2-1 TRBV12-3/TRBV12-4 CASSSMSGAVNEQFF
TRBJ2-7 TRBV2 CASSEETGASYEQYF
TRBJ1-5 TRBV28 CASSSATGSDNQPQHF
TRBJ2-7 TRBV24-1 CATSDTQGYEQYF
TRBJ2-1 TRBV18 CANSPRQPTEQFF
TRBJ2-5 TRBV4-2 CASSRPAGLAASQYF
TRBJ2-3 TRBV5-5 CASSRLQRDPDTQYF
TRBJ2-5 TRBV6-1 CASSEGGTSVETQYF
TRBJ2-7 TRBV10-2 CASFQGEQYF
TRBJ2-2 TRBV12-3/TRBV12-4 CASRKTGTGVNTGELFF
TRBJ2-3 TRBV12-3/TRBV12-4 CASIGRADTQYF
TRBJ2-7 TRBV20-1 CSAPSAGYEQYF
TRBJ1-1 TRBV5-1 CASSRTGWGTEAFF
TRBJ1-2 TRBV29-1 CSVEGGYGYTF
TRBJ1-1 TRBV7-3 CASSPRGGGTEAFF
TRBJ2-6 TRBV28 CASSPEISGANVLTF
TRBJ2-1 TRBV11-2 CASSLALSGPPYNEQFF
TRBJ2-5 TRBV10-3 CAISESSLAGTRETQYF
TRBJ2-7 TRBV14 CASSRRITGHEQYF
TRBJ2-3 TRBV9 CASSLADGRIKDTQYF
TRBJ2-3 TRBV7-7 CASSLAGGDTRYF
TRBJ1-2 TRBV4-1 CASSQTDRDYQAGYTF
TRBJ2-7 TRBV5-1 CASSLGRANEQYF
TRBJ2-1 TRBV10-3 CVISEGGWGEQFF
TRBJ2-3 TRBV6-9 CASNPSGTGAEDTQYF
TRBJ2-1 TRBV28 CASSPYGEGQWNEQFF
TRBJ2-5 TRBV11-2 CASSHEGGRAGQETQYF
TRBJ2-5 TRBV12-3/TRBV12-4 CASSLVLGGGEETQYF
TRBJ1-1 TRBV7-3 CASGLGMNTEAFF
TRBJ1-2 TRBV20-1 CSAPKGQLKNYGYTF
TRBJ2-1 TRBV28 CASTSPSDYNEQFF
TRBJ2-5 TRBV10-2 CASSVLAGYQETQYF
TRBJ2-7 TRBV7-6 CASSPAASGAFYEQYF
TRBJ1-1 TRBV7-2 CASSPGQLYRMNTEAFF
TRBJ2-5 TRBV5-1 CASSGGGQNLRETQYF
TRBJ2-1 TRBV14 CASSQRTGILNEQFF
TRBJ2-5 TRBV3-1 CASSYRRGLETQYF
TRBJ1-5 TRBV20-1 CSATPRRSNQPQHF
TRBJ2-7 TRBV27 CASSSLAQGPYEQYF
TRBJ1-4 TRBV11-2 CASSPWTGANEKLFF
TRBJ2-1 TRBV4-1 CASSSGVAKTHNEQFF
TRBJ1-2 TRBV3-1 CASSQGLVSNYGYTF
TRBJ2-1 TRBV19 CASSPSGLGHNEQFF
TRBJ1-1 TRBV29-1 CSVEYNPGGTEAFF
- TRBV4-2 CASSQETSAHHEQYF